What follows is one TCR beta chain and its context. Its antigen is unknown. The V segment lost 1 base and the J segment 9 bases; nucleotides outside the gene matches: 6. The CDR3 consists of 15 residues. Germline V gives CDR1 SGHTA, CDR2 FQGNSA. The PCR had 60 Vbeta and 13 Jbeta primers. Generated by immunoSEQ multiplex PCR, the TCRdb table keeps only in-frame clones and is missing some. This table holds some 40,000 clones, less than 85% found once. The data derive from a study of cytomegalovirus exposure and HLA in healthy donors. Looking at the study overall: Of the donors genotyped, some 400 in all, less than 90% fell in the Caucasian-associated ancestry cluster.

General study results and limits: For TCR beta chains, V- and J-gene trimming was later linked to a missense DCLRE1C variant. Highly shared sequence variants in one cluster were likely a sequencing artifact. Associated with HLA alleles at 0.05 false discovery rate in a later analysis were some 16,000 TCR beta sequences.

Sequenced sample: PBMCs. This rearrangement joins TRBV7-2 to TRBJ2-1, with TRBD1 identical over 10 bases. The sequence was collected from a woman under 30 in good health and CMV-seropositive. The CDR3 reads CASSLGTGGWGEQFF. Written as DNA, the CDR3 is TGTGCCAGCAGCTTAGGGACAGGGGGGTGGGGTGAGCAGTTCTTC.